This T cell receptor beta chain was captured in a study of T cell responses to AZD1222 COVID-19 vaccine. The V gene's germline CDR1 is MNHEY and CDR2 SVGAGI. CDR3 length: 15 residues. The V end was cut by 6 bases, the J end by 0 bases, with 15 bases between. For this clone: What it binds is unknown.

The method was immunoSEQ multiplex PCR; TCRdb's version includes in-frame clones alone and lacks a portion of them. The repertoire holds 120,000 or so clones, with nearly 90% as singletons. Study-level points and caveats: White British donors predominated, females outnumbered males, and clonal diversity was possibly underestimated. Regions left unmutated in variants are reportedly the target of nearly half of spike-specific TCRs. Baseline serostatus was positive in only a handful of AZD1222 recipients. The peak T cell response came first, and repertoires were sampled only after it.

The V gene is TRBV6-5, the J gene TRBJ2-7; possibly TRBD1 or TRBD2 for D (5 bases each). The sequencing here drew on peripheral blood, taken on day 0 of AZD1222 vaccination. This receptor was obtained from an adult in good health. DNA of the CDR3: TGTGCCAGCAGAGATGGGACGGCGAGCTCCTACGAGCAGTACTTC. Translating it yields CASRDGTASSYEQYF.